This paragraph reports one T cell receptor beta chain. Its antigen remains unknown. This sample was included in a study of blood T cells in healthy people across ages. Study results and limitations: TCR beta diversity per million T cells fell roughly linearly with age.

Unmatched junction bases numbered 7, after V lost 11 bases and J lost 0 bases. This CDR3 spans 14 amino acids. Germline CDR1 is ENHRY and CDR2 is SYGVKD. Drawing of peripheral blood yielded 7.5 to 10 milliliters from each donor. Every sample gave at least 5 micrograms of total RNA when it was extracted. Using a J-beta primer mix together with a sample-barcoded 5' primer, a second PCR was run for about 7 to 12 cycles. Each TCR beta cDNA got a 12-nucleotide random molecular identifier. TCRdb redid the calling of the 5' RACE reads with MiXCR, one entry per CDR3 protein. The repertoire holds 1 million or so distinct CDR3 sequences, with 35% to 50% as singletons.

The sequence was collected from a woman aged 55-70 years in good health. J is TRBJ2-3 and V is TRBV10-3; TRBD2 agrees at 8 bases. Sequenced: blood. The CDR3 loop reads CASGAGASTDTQYF. CDR3 bases: TGTGCCTCTGGAGCGGGGGCTAGCACAGATACGCAGTATTTT.